Listed here is a single TCR beta chain. The sample belongs to a study of a mutant IDH1 vaccine in newly diagnosed glioma. Germline V CDR1 and CDR2: MNHEY, SVGAGI. J was trimmed by 5 bases and V by 5 bases; bases with no gene match: 6. This CDR3 comprises 14 residues. Described time point: baseline, week 1 (first vaccination visit). Treatment reported: pre-vaccination baseline after standard-of-care therapy. Sequencing was performed with immunoSEQ multiplex PCR; in TCRdb, only in-frame clones are kept and a portion is missing. The sample records about 34,000 clones, around 83% being singletons. Here the sequenced sample was peripheral blood mononuclear cells (PBMCs), taken from a glioma patient treated with radiotherapy, temozolomide or both. The rearrangement joins TRBV6-5 to TRBJ2-5; 9 bases line up with TRBD1. The origin of this receptor is a man between 50 and 59 years old with glioma. Some clones in this sample may be carry-over from other donors' samples. The CDR3 DNA sequence: TGTGCCAGCAGTCAGGGACAGGGCAGGGAGACCCAGTACTTC. It yields the protein CASSQGQGRETQYF.